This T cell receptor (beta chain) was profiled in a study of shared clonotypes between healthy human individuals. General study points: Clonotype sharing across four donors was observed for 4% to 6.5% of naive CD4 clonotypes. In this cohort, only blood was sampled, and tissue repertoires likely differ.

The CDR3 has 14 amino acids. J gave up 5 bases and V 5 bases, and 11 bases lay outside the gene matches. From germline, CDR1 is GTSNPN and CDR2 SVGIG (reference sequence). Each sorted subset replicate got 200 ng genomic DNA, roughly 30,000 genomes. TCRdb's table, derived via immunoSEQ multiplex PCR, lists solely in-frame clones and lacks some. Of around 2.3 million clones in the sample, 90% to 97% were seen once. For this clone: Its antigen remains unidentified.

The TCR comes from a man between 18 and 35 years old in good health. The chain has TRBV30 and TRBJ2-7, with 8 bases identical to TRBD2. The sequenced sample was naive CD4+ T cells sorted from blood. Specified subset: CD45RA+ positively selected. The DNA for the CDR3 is TGTGCCTGGTGGGCGGGAGGACTTCGAGACGAGCAGTACTTC. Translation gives CAWWAGGLRDEQYF.